The next 13 T cell receptor beta chains were all read from a single sample in a study of blood T cell repertoires in COVID-19. The data were produced by immunoSEQ multiplex PCR, yet TCRdb's version contains in-frame clones alone and is incomplete. The sample has approximately 300,000 clones, approximately 85% seen once. Input material: peripheral blood. These receptors were collected from a human donor with COVID-19, enrolled during active disease. The donor label of this sample is uncertain.

This chain connects TRBV6-5 to TRBJ2-1, with 10 bases fitting TRBD1. The CDR3 spans 14 residues. Germline loops: CDR1 MNHEY, CDR2 SVGAGI. Trimming at V came to 4 bases and at J to 8 bases, leaving 5 bases not matched to a gene. CDR3 nucleotides: TGTGCCAGCAGTTCGGGACAGGGGATGGATGAGCAGTTCTTC. It specifies CASSSGQGMDEQFF.

The gene calls are TRBV11-1 and TRBJ1-6, with a tentative D call TRBD1 (6 bases). The CDR3 consists of 15 residues. V lost 5 bases, J lost 8 bases, and 16 bases lay in between. The V gene's germline CDR1 is SGHAT and CDR2 FQDESV (reference sequence). The CDR3 coding sequence is TGTGCCAGCAGCCTACGTGTTGGACAGCATTCACCCCTCCACTTT. This gives the protein CASSLRVGQHSPLHF.

The chain recombines TRBV6-5 with TRBJ1-6; D is undetermined. This CDR3 is 13 amino acids long. Germline CDR1 and CDR2: MNHEY and SVGAGI. The CDR3 sequence: CAGGVTYNSPLHF. Here the CDR3 DNA reads TGTGCAGGAGGAGTCACCTATAATTCACCCCTCCACTTT.

The CDR3: CASSLRLAGTDTQYF. The CDR3 DNA follows: TGTGCCAGCAGCTTAAGGTTAGCGGGCACAGATACGCAGTATTTT. This chain links TRBV7-2 with TRBJ2-3; maybe TRBD2 (6 bases). V dropped 2 bases and J dropped 1 base, with 10 bases sitting between them. Germline values: CDR1 SGHTA, CDR2 FQGNSA. This CDR3 spans 15 amino acids.

The genes are TRBV3-1 (or the pseudogene TRBV3-2) and TRBJ2-7; TRBD2 matches at 12 bases. The CDR3 totals 16 residues. V lost 4 bases to trimming and J lost 3 bases; unmatched junction nucleotides: 7. The germline V gene encodes CDR1 LGHDT and CDR2 YNNKEL (reference sequence). The CDR3 sequence: CASSLGASGRGYEQYF. CDR3 nucleotides: TGTGCCAGCAGCCTAGGGGCTAGCGGGAGGGGCTACGAGCAGTACTTC.

V and J are TRBV6-1 and TRBJ2-1, with TRBD2 matching over 10 bases. The V segment lost 1 base and the J segment 2 bases; nucleotides outside the gene matches: 8. CDR1 MNHNS and CDR2 SASEGT come from the germline V gene. CDR3 length equals 18 residues. The DNA for the CDR3 is TGTGCCAGCAGTGAAGATCCTCCTAGCGGGAGTACCTACAATGAGCAGTTCTTC. It encodes CASSEDPPSGSTYNEQFF.

The V and J genes are TRBV28 and TRBJ1-6; D is unclear. The germline CDR1 and CDR2 sequences are MDHEN and SYDVKM. This CDR3 has 16 residues. V was cut by 3 bases and J by 5 bases, with 14 bases left in between. DNA for the CDR3: TGTGCCAGCAGTTTTTCCCCCGACATGAATAATTCACCCCTCCACTTT. Protein: CASSFSPDMNNSPLHF.

The chain combines TRBV5-4 with TRBJ1-1; 8 bases are shared with TRBD1. CDR1 and CDR2 (germline): SGHNT, YYREEE (reference sequence). After removal of 1 base from V and 0 bases from J, the junction contained 2 bases not matched to a gene. This CDR3 spans 15 amino acids. CDR3 DNA sequence: TGTGCCAGCAGCTTGAACAGGGGGTTGAACACTGAAGCTTTCTTT. Its protein is CASSLNRGLNTEAFF.

For the CDR3, the DNA is TGTGCCAGCTCGGTAGCGGGACAGGGATGGGCTGAAGCTTTCTTT. Its translation is CASSVAGQGWAEAFF. The chain links TRBV18 to TRBJ1-1; 9 bases fit TRBD1. The J segment lost 6 bases and the V segment lost 6 bases, leaving 11 bases of the junction unmatched. Germline assignment: CDR1 KGHSH and CDR2 LQKENI. The CDR3 totals 15 residues.

With regard to this clone: The sample holds other DNA sequences that translate to the same CDR3. The V call is TRBV5-1, the J call TRBJ1-1, with TRBD1 identical over 7 bases. J was trimmed by 5 bases and V by 0 bases; bases with no gene match: 4. The CDR3 sequence is 14 residues long. Germline V CDR1 and CDR2: SGHRS, YFSETQ. CDR3 amino acids: CASSLGQGGTEAFF. The DNA of the CDR3 is TGCGCCAGCAGCTTGGGACAGGGCGGGACTGAAGCTTTCTTT.

The CDR3 region is CAYRGYRPYGYTF. As DNA, the CDR3 is TGTGCCTACCGAGGGTACAGACCCTATGGCTACACCTTC. The rearrangement uses TRBV30 and TRBJ1-2; D is unclear. Per germline, CDR1 GTSNPN and CDR2 SVGIG (reference sequence). V was cut by 7 bases and J by 4 bases, with 16 bases left in between. The CDR3 extends over 13 amino acids.

The rearrangement joins TRBV4-1 to TRBJ2-1, with 9 bases lining up with TRBD1. The V gene end was trimmed by 3 bases and the J gene end by 8 bases; junction bases not matched to a gene: 11. CDR3 size: 16 residues. The germline gives CDR1 MGHRA, CDR2 YSYEKL. The CDR3 sequence is CASSHLRDRARHEQFF. CDR3 bases: TGCGCCAGCAGCCATCTCCGGGACAGGGCTCGGCATGAGCAGTTCTTC.

Here the CDR3 DNA reads TGTGCCAGCAGCTTAGCGAGGGCAGGGGAAGGCACCGGGGAGCTGTTTTTT. Protein sequence: CASSLARAGEGTGELFF. The V gene is TRBV7-2, the J gene TRBJ2-2; D might be TRBD1 (6 bases). V lost 0 bases and J 4 bases, leaving 15 bases between the germline ends. The CDR3 runs 17 residues. Per the germline V gene, CDR1 is SGHTA and CDR2 is FQGNSA.